The 8 T cell receptor beta chains reported below all come from one sample, sequenced in a study of T cells in Graves' hyperthyroidism and ophthalmopathy. What was amplified from RNA transcripts were TCR beta CDR3 regions. The primer set for the first-round RT-PCR of the TCR CDR3 was HTBI. Via MiXCR, TCRdb re-called the multiplex PCR reads, giving one row per CDR3 protein. The profile shows nearly 600,000 distinct CDR3 sequences, about 14% of them singletons. Sequenced: blood. The receptors shown here come from a young woman with Graves' ophthalmopathy.

This clonotype was counted between two and nine times. V usage is TRBV11-3 and J usage is TRBJ1-1, with D unclear. Germline assignment: CDR1 SGHNT and CDR2 YENEEA. V was shortened by 3 bases and J by 4 bases, with 9 bases between the two germline ends. The CDR3 contains 13 residues. CDR3 DNA: TGTGCCAGCAGCTTTCGGTCGGGCACTGAAGCTTTCTTT. Translation: CASSFRSGTEAFF.

This clonotype has a count of ten or more. The chain recombines TRBV7-6 with TRBJ2-7, with 10 bases that match TRBD2. CDR1 and CDR2 (germline): SGHVS, FNYEAQ. The junction had 5 bases not matched to a gene; V was cut back by 1 base and J by 2 bases. This CDR3 is built from 16 residues. CDR3 nucleotides: TGTGCCAGCAGCTTAGTTGGACTAGCGGCCACCTACGAGCAGTACTTC. It specifies CASSLVGLAATYEQYF.

At least ten counts were recorded for this clonotype. The gene calls are TRBV24-1 and TRBJ1-2; possibly TRBD1 for D (5 bases). V was clipped by 1 base and J by 6 bases, with 8 bases between them. CDR3 length: 13 residues. The germline V gene has CDR1 KGHDR and CDR2 SFDVKD. The CDR3 DNA follows: TGTGCCACCAGTGATTTATCAGGGAATGGCTACACCTTC. It encodes CATSDLSGNGYTF.

In its sample, this clonotype was seen a few times. V is TRBV28 and J is TRBJ2-7; D is possibly TRBD1 or TRBD2 (5 bases each). This CDR3 comprises 17 residues. Germline-derived CDR1 and CDR2 are MDHEN and SYDVKM. V was cut by 5 bases and J by 2 bases, with 22 bases left in between. The CDR3 is CASSQQRADGGTYEQYF. CDR3 coding DNA: TGTGCCAGCAGTCAACAAAGGGCCGATGGGGGTACCTACGAGCAGTACTTC.

Ten or more counts support this clonotype. The chain uses TRBV6-6 and TRBJ2-2; D could derive from TRBD1 or TRBD2 (5 bases each). The CDR3 runs 16 residues. Deletions cut 2 bases from V and 7 bases from J, with 17 bases between. Germline V CDR1 and CDR2: MNHNY, SVGAGI (reference sequence). The CDR3 DNA reads as TGTGCCAGCAGTTACCCCGGCCTCCGGGGCGTCGGGGAGCTGTTTTTT. It specifies CASSYPGLRGVGELFF.

This clonotype appeared many times. The V and J genes are TRBV7-8 and TRBJ2-7, with 7 nucleotides matching TRBD1. Germline CDR1 SGHVS, CDR2 FQNEAQ. CDR3 length: 17 residues. Trimming cost V 1 base and J 6 bases; bases outside gene matches: 15. CDR3 sequence (DNA): TGTGCCAGCAGCTTAGATTGGGGGACAGCGGATTCGGGCGAGCAGTACTTC. Amino acids: CASSLDWGTADSGEQYF.

This sequence joins TRBV4-1 and TRBJ1-1; D is perhaps TRBD1 (6 bases). This CDR3 has 15 amino acids. Trimming shortened V by 2 bases and J by 2 bases, and 12 bases separated the two germline ends. The germline V gene encodes CDR1 MGHRA and CDR2 YSYEKL. The CDR3 DNA is TGCGCCAGCAGCCAATGGTACAGGGCAAACACTGAAGCTTTCTTT. Protein product: CASSQWYRANTEAFF.

The sample holds many counts of this clonotype. The V and J genes are TRBV6-1 and TRBJ2-7; tentatively, D is TRBD2 (6 bases). Trimming took off 6 bases at V and 3 bases at J, with 15 bases between the two ends. CDR1 is MNHNS and CDR2 is SASEGT in the germline V gene. The CDR3 has 14 amino acids. CDR3 sequence: CASSPIWGVYEQYF. The DNA for the CDR3 is TGTGCCAGCAGCCCTATTTGGGGGGTCTACGAGCAGTACTTC.